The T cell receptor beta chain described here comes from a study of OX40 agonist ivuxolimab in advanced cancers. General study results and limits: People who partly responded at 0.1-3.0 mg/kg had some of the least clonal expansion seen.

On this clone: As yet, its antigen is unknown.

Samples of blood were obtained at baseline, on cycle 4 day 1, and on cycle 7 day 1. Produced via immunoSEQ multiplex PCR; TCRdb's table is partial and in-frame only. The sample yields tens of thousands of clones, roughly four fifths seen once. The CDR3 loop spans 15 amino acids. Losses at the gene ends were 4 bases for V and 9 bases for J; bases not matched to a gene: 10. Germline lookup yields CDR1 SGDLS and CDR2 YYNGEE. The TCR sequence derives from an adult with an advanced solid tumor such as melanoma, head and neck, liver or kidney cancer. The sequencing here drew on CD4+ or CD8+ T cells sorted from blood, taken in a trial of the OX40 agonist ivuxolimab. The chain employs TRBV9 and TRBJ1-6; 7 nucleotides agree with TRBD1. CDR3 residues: CASSSNTGVASPLHF. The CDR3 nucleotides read TGTGCCAGCAGCTCCAATACAGGGGTAGCTTCACCCCTCCACTTT. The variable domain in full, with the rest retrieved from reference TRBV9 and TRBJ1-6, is DSGVTQTPKHLITATGQRVTLRCSPRSGDLSVYWYQQSLDQGLQFLIQYYNGEERAKGNILERFSAQQFPDLHSELNLSSLELGDSALYFCASSSNTGVASPLHFGNGTRLTVT.